These 17 T cell receptor beta chains originate from one sample sequenced in a study of T-cell reconstitution after alpha-beta-depleted transplantation in children. Library preparation (for TCRbeta) was performed with unique molecular identifiers. TCRdb itself ran the PCR reads through MiXCR, one entry per CDR3 protein. Of tens of thousands of distinct CDR3 sequences listed, around 4.7% are singletons. The specimen comprised PBMCs, mostly from graft donor cells, sampled 180 days after TCRalphabeta/CD19-depleted stem cell transplant. All receptors derive from a boy under two years old who had a stem cell transplant for acute myeloid leukemia, so the T cells may come from the graft donor.

This clonotype has at least ten counts. The chain is built from TRBV2 and TRBJ2-1, with 10 nucleotides matching TRBD2. V lost 6 bases, J lost 4 bases, and 6 bases stayed unmatched. Germline lookup yields CDR1 SNHLY and CDR2 FYNNEI. This CDR3 is built from 15 residues. CDR3 residues: CASRRVAGGYNEQFF. CDR3 bases: TGTGCCAGCAGGCGGGTAGCGGGGGGTTACAATGAGCAGTTCTTC.

In its sample, this clonotype was seen many times. The rearrangement joins TRBV20-1 to TRBJ1-1; D perhaps matches TRBD1 (6 bases). The CDR3 length is 14 residues. Per germline, CDR1 DFQATT and CDR2 SNEGSKA (reference sequence). Trimming took off 4 bases at V and 4 bases at J, with 16 bases between the two ends. This chain's CDR3 is CSANPLQGTTEAFF. CDR3 nucleotides: TGCAGTGCTAATCCTTTACAGGGAACCACTGAAGCTTTCTTT.

This clonotype was counted at least ten times. The chain uses TRBV9 and TRBJ2-5; D not certain. This CDR3 has 12 residues. Trimming left V 4 bases short and J 5 bases short, with 9 bases between. Germline CDR1 SGDLS, CDR2 YYNGEE. CDR3 DNA: TGTGCCAGCAGCTCCCACCTCGAGACCCAGTACTTC. Translating it yields CASSSHLETQYF.

On this clonotype: A much larger clone is a single base away; this may be a read error. The chain employs TRBV5-6 and TRBJ1-1; D gene unclear. Germline CDR1 SGHDT, CDR2 YYEEEE. CDR3 length equals 14 residues. V gave up 4 bases and J gave up 4 bases, with 14 bases separating them. The CDR3 protein is CASSRIRGPTEAFF. CDR3 in DNA: TGTGCCAGCAGCCGCATTCGGGGTCCCACTGAAGCTTTCTTT. Full variable domain (rest looked up from reference TRBV5-6 and TRBJ1-1): DAGVTQSPTHLIKTRGQQVTLRCSPKSGHDTVSWYQQALGQGPQFIFQYYEEEERQRGNFPDRFSGHQFPNYSSELNVNALLLGDSALYLCASSRIRGPTEAFFGQGTRLTVV.

This clonotype was detected many times. CDR3 DNA: TGTGCCAGCAGCCCAGGGGTAACCGGGGAGCTGTTTTTT. This codes for CASSPGVTGELFF. The chain has TRBV7-7 and TRBJ2-2; possible D gene TRBD1, 6 bases. V was pared by 5 bases and J by 5 bases, with 9 bases between. Germline assignment: CDR1 SSHAT and CDR2 FNYEAQ (reference sequence). This CDR3 has 13 residues.

This clonotype was counted ten times or more. V gene TRBV5-1 combines with J gene TRBJ1-1, with 9 bases lining up with TRBD1. V shed 4 bases, J shed 2 bases, and the junction held 3 bases outside the gene matches. This CDR3 has 14 residues. CDR1 and CDR2 from the germline V gene are SGHRS and YFSETQ. Written as DNA, the CDR3 is TGCGCCAGCAGCGGGGGACAGGGTAACACTGAAGCTTTCTTT. Its protein is CASSGGQGNTEAFF.

This clonotype was recorded many times. The chain's CDR3 is CASSRGENTEAFF. CDR3 in DNA: TGTGCCAGCAGCAGAGGGGAGAACACTGAAGCTTTCTTT. The genes are TRBV7-3 and TRBJ1-1; D may be TRBD1 (5 bases). V gave up 5 bases and J gave up 1 base, with 8 bases separating them. The CDR3 is 13 residues long. From germline, CDR1 is SGHTA and CDR2 FQGTGA.

This clonotype was recorded many times. The chain recombines TRBV27 with TRBJ2-2; 9 bases line up with TRBD2. Germline lookup yields CDR1 MNHEY and CDR2 SMNVEV (reference sequence). The CDR3 contains 16 residues. V lost 6 bases to trimming and J lost 0 bases; unmatched junction nucleotides: 5. The CDR3: CASRLSGGSNTGELFF. In DNA form, the CDR3 reads TGTGCCAGCAGGTTGAGCGGGGGGTCGAACACCGGGGAGCTGTTTTTT.

V gene TRBV19 combines with J gene TRBJ2-3; 12 positions match TRBD2. The CDR3 is made up of 16 amino acids. Germline CDR1 is LNHDA and CDR2 is SQIVND (reference sequence). Unmatched junction bases numbered 6, after V lost 6 bases and J lost 2 bases. In nucleotides, the CDR3 is TGTGCCAGTAGCCCTAGCGGGGGGGCGCCCACAGATACGCAGTATTTT. Protein sequence: CASSPSGGAPTDTQYF.

The J gene is TRBJ2-7, the V gene TRBV21-1; the table's D call TRBD1 went unverified against the DNA. TRBV21-1 is an annotated pseudogene. This CDR3 comprises 12 residues. The DNA of the CDR3 is TGTGCCAGCAGTAGGGACCACTACGAGCAGTACGTC. As protein: CASSRDHYEQYV.

This clonotype was counted at least ten times. The J gene is TRBJ2-1, the V gene TRBV29-1; D ambiguous. The CDR3 spans 12 residues. Per the germline V gene, CDR1 is SQVTM and CDR2 is ANQGSEA. Trimming shortened V by 8 bases and J by 6 bases, and 14 bases separated the two germline ends. The CDR3 coding sequence is TGCAGCTCCCGACTCATACTCAATGAGCAGTTCTTC. This encodes CSSRLILNEQFF.

This clonotype was seen at least ten times. V gene TRBV3-1 combines with J gene TRBJ2-4; possibly TRBD2 for D (6 bases). The V gene lost 1 base and the J gene lost 0 bases, with 28 bases spanning the gap. This CDR3 contains 22 residues. Germline loops: CDR1 LGHDT, CDR2 YNNKEL (reference sequence). The CDR3, as DNA: TGTGCCAGCAGCCAAGGACCGCCGGGACTCACTATGGTACCTTTAGCCAAAAACATTCAGTACTTC. This codes for CASSQGPPGLTMVPLAKNIQYF.

This clonotype has at least ten counts. The V and J genes are TRBV12-3 or TRBV12-4 and TRBJ1-2; 7 bases agree with TRBD1. With V trimmed by 0 bases and J by 7 bases, 2 bases remained unmatched. This CDR3 comprises 13 residues. CDR3 sequence: CASSLAGGTGYTF. As DNA, the CDR3 is TGTGCCAGCAGTTTAGCAGGGGGCACTGGCTACACCTTC.

This clonotype was seen repeatedly, ten times or more. CDR3 coding DNA: TGTGCCAGCAGACGGACTAGCGTTGATACGCAGTATTTT. Translating it yields CASRRTSVDTQYF. The chain couples TRBV14 to TRBJ2-3; 9 nucleotides line up with TRBD2. Germline values: CDR1 SGHDN, CDR2 FVKESK. With V trimmed by 6 bases and J by 6 bases, 4 bases remained unmatched. The CDR3 is 13 residues long.

This clonotype was observed at least ten times. The chain recombines TRBV5-1 with TRBJ2-1, with TRBD1 matching 9 bases. This CDR3 comprises 14 residues. With V trimmed by 2 bases and J by 9 bases, 6 bases remained unmatched. In germline, CDR1 is SGHRS, CDR2 YFSETQ. In nucleotides, the CDR3 is TGCGCCAGCAGCTTAGGACAGGGGAGGGGTGAGCAGTTCTTC. Protein sequence: CASSLGQGRGEQFF.

This clonotype was found many times. V is TRBV5-1 and J is TRBJ1-6; D may be TRBD1 (5 bases). Trimming left V 1 base short and J 2 bases short, with 16 bases between. The CDR3 spans 18 residues. CDR1 and CDR2 from the germline V gene are SGHRS and YFSETQ. The CDR3 is CASSLRTREWAYNSPLHF. The CDR3 nucleotides read TGCGCCAGCAGCTTGCGGACCAGGGAATGGGCCTATAATTCACCCCTCCACTTT. Supplemented by reference TRBV5-1 and TRBJ1-6, the full variable domain reads KAGVTQTPRYLIKTRGQQVTLSCSPISGHRSVSWYQQTPGQGLQFLFEYFSETQRNKGNFPGRFSGRQFSNSRSEMNVSTLELGDSALYLCASSLRTREWAYNSPLHFGNGTRLTVT.

This clonotype occurred many times. This rearrangement joins TRBV20-1 to TRBJ2-2; tentative D call: TRBD1 (6 bases). The germline V and J ends were trimmed by 1 base and 1 base, with 13 bases remaining between them. Germline loops: CDR1 DFQATT, CDR2 SNEGSKA (reference sequence). The CDR3 runs 16 residues. The CDR3 loop reads CSARGKQGWNTGELFF. The DNA for the CDR3 is TGCAGTGCTAGAGGAAAACAGGGTTGGAACACCGGGGAGCTGTTTTTT.